Given below is one TCR beta chain in context. The data derive from a study of control samples from healthy donors and cancer patients. V shed 6 bases and J 0 bases; nucleotides not matched to a gene: 11. This CDR3 is 17 amino acids long. The germline V gene encodes CDR1 MNHEY and CDR2 SMNVEV (reference sequence). Measured with immunoSEQ multiplex PCR; TCRdb has only the in-frame clones, and not every one. The sample carries 65,000 to 100,000 clones, 80% to 90% recorded once. This chain links TRBV27 with TRBJ1-1, with 9 bases matching TRBD1. The sequence was obtained from a man over 45 in good health. The sample consisted of blood. CDR3 bases: TGTGCCAGCAGACAAAAGACAGGGGGAATTATGAACACTGAAGCTTTCTTT. Amino acid sequence: CASRQKTGGIMNTEAFF.